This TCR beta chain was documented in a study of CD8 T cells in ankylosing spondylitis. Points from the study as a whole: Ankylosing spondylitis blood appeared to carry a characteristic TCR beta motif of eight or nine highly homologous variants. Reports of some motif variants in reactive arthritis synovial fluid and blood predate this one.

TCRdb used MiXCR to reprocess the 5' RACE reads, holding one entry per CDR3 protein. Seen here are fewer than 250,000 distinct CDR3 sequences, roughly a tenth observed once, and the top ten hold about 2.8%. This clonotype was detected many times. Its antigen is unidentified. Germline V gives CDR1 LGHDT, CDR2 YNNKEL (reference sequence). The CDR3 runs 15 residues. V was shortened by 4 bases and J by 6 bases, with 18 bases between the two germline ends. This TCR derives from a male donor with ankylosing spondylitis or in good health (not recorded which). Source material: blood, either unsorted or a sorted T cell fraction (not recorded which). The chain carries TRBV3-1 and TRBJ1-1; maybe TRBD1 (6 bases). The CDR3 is CASSRRGGGLSEAFF. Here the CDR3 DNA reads TGTGCCAGCAGCCGCCGAGGGGGGGGTTTATCTGAAGCTTTCTTT. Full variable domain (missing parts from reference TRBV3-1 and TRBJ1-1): DTAVSQTPKYLVTQMGNDKSIKCEQNLGHDTMYWYKQDSKKFLKIMFSYNNKELIINETVPNRFSPKSPDKAHLNLHINSLELGDSAVYFCASSRRGGGLSEAFFGQGTRLTVV.